The 9 T cell receptor beta chains in this list originate from one sample, sequenced in a study of Graves' ophthalmopathy and Graves' hyperthyroidism. RNA transcripts yielded amplified TCR beta CDR3 regions. HTBI primers served in a first-round RT-PCR, which a second-round multiplex PCR followed. TCRdb reanalysed the multiplex PCR reads using MiXCR and keeps one entry per CDR3 protein. This table holds about half a million distinct CDR3 sequences, 13% to 15% found once. Sequencing was carried out using blood. The receptor source for this set is a young woman with Graves' ophthalmopathy.

This clonotype was seen at least ten times. The chain combines TRBV11-2 with TRBJ1-1; D not resolved. The length of the CDR3 is 15 residues. The V gene's germline CDR1 is SGHAT and CDR2 FQNNGV. Trimming took 2 bases from V and 0 from J, leaving 10 bases between them. The CDR3 DNA reads TGTGCCAGCAGCTTATACCCGGAGATGAACACTGAAGCTTTCTTT. Translated, it gives CASSLYPEMNTEAFF.

This clonotype was seen ten or more times. The chain is built from TRBV6-2 or TRBV6-3 and TRBJ1-5; D call uncertain. The V end was cut by 2 bases, the J end by 2 bases, with 10 bases between. The V gene's germline CDR1 is MNHEY and CDR2 SVGEGT. This CDR3 comprises 15 residues. The DNA for the CDR3 is TGTGCCAGCAGTTACGGAGTTGAAGGCAATCAGCCCCAGCATTTT. Translation gives CASSYGVEGNQPQHF.

This clonotype was seen at least ten times. Written as DNA, the CDR3 is TGTGCCAGCAGTCGGACAGTTGCCGGAAACACCATATATTTT. As protein: CASSRTVAGNTIYF. The chain carries TRBV27 and TRBJ1-3, with a possible D match to TRBD1 (6 bases). CDR3 length equals 14 residues. CDR1 is MNHEY, CDR2 SMNVEV, per germline (reference sequence). Trimming stripped 5 bases from V and 4 bases from J, with 12 bases between.

This clonotype has ten or more counts. V and J are TRBV12-3 or TRBV12-4 and TRBJ2-2, with D possibly matching TRBD2 (5 bases). V dropped 3 bases and J dropped 0 bases, with 14 bases sitting between them. This CDR3 is built from 17 residues. The CDR3 sequence: CASSFWAGVTNTGELFF. CDR3 coding DNA: TGTGCCAGCAGTTTTTGGGCCGGGGTAACGAACACCGGGGAGCTGTTTTTT.

Ten or more counts support this clonotype. V is TRBV12-3 or TRBV12-4 and J is TRBJ1-2; 7 bases are shared with TRBD1. This CDR3 is built from 13 residues. V lost 4 bases, J lost 4 bases, and 3 bases stayed unmatched. Written as DNA, the CDR3 is TGTGCCAGCAGTTCCGGGACAGTCTATGGCTACACCTTC. Its protein is CASSSGTVYGYTF.

This clonotype was seen ten or more times. The V call is TRBV24-1, the J call TRBJ1-1; D unclear. The germline V gene has CDR1 KGHDR and CDR2 SFDVKD. The CDR3 has 13 amino acids. The V end was cut by 4 bases, the J end by 5 bases, with 10 bases between. CDR3: CATSDSTWTEAFF. As DNA, the CDR3 is TGTGCCACCAGTGACTCGACATGGACTGAAGCTTTCTTT.

Ten or more counts support this clonotype. This CDR3 fails to terminate in the conserved phenylalanine or tryptophan, so it likely reflects a read error. This CDR3 is CSARKSGGAWETQYL. The CDR3 DNA sequence: TGCAGTGCTAGAAAAAGCGGGGGGGCCTGGGAGACCCAGTACCTC. The genes are TRBV20-1 and TRBJ2-5, with 10 bases lining up with TRBD2. The CDR3 loop spans 15 amino acids. In germline, CDR1 is DFQATT, CDR2 SNEGSKA (reference sequence). The trim removed 2 bases at V and 5 bases at J, leaving 8 bases unmatched.

This clonotype was recorded many times. The V call is TRBV11-2, the J call TRBJ2-7; D is uncertain. This CDR3 spans 13 amino acids. Germline CDR1 reads SGHAT; CDR2 reads FQNNGV. V lost 1 base, J lost 4 bases, and 8 bases lay in between. CDR3 nucleotide sequence: TGTGCCAGCAGCTTAGGGTCCTTATACGAGCAGTACTTC. It is translated as CASSLGSLYEQYF.

This clonotype was counted at least ten times. This chain joins TRBV20-1 and TRBJ1-2, with D tentatively TRBD1 (5 bases). The germline CDR1 and CDR2 sequences are DFQATT and SNEGSKA (reference sequence). Trimming stripped 0 bases from V and 4 bases from J, with 9 bases between. The CDR3 length is 13 residues. CDR3 region: CSARDDRLYGYTF. CDR3 DNA sequence: TGCAGTGCTAGAGATGACAGACTCTATGGCTACACCTTC.